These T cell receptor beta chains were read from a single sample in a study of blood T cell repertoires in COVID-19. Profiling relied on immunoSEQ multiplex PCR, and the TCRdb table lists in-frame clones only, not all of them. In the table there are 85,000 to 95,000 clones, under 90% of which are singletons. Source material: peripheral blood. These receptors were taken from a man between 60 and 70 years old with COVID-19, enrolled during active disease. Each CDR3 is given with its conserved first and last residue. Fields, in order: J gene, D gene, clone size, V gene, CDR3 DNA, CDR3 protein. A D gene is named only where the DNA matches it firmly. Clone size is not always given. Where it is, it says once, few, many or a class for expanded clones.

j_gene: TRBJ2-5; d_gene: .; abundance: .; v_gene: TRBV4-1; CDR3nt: TGCGCCAGCAGCCTTGGGGTTGGGGGGAGAGAGACCCAGTACTTC; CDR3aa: CASSLGVGGRETQYF
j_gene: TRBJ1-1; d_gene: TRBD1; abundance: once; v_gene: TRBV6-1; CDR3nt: TGTGCCAGCAGTAATCAGGGGGCGGGGGTCACTGAAGCTTTCTTT; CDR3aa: CASSNQGAGVTEAFF
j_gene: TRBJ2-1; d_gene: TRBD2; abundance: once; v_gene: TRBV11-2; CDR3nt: TGTGCCAGCAGCTCTTTCAGGACCAGGGGGTCTAGCGGGAGAGATGAGCAGTTCTTC; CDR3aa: CASSSFRTRGSSGRDEQFF
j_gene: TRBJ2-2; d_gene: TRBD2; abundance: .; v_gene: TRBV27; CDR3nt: TGTGCCAGCAGAAAGCGGGAGAACACCGGGGAGCTGTTTTTT; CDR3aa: CASRKRENTGELFF
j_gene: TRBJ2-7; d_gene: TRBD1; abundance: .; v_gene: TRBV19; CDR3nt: TGTGCCAGTAGTCAGCCGGAGGGGCAGGGGGCCACCGAGCAGTACTTC; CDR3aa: CASSQPEGQGATEQYF
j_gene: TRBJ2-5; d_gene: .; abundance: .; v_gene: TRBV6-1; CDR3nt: TGTGCCAGCAGTGAAGCGGGCAACCCCCTGGGGACCCAGTACTTC; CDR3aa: CASSEAGNPLGTQYF
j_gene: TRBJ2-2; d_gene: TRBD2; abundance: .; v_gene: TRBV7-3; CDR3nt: TGTGCCAGCAGCGGGCGCGGGGGTACCGGGGAGCTGTTTTTT; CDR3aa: CASSGRGGTGELFF
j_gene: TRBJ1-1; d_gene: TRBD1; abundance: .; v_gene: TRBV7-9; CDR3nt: TGTGCCAGCAGCCAGACAGGGTGGGCTTTCTTT; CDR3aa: CASSQTGWAFF
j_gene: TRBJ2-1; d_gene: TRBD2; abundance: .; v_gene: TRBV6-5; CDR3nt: TGTGCCAGCAGCCCCCTAGCGGACTCCTACAATGAGCAGTTCTTC; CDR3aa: CASSPLADSYNEQFF
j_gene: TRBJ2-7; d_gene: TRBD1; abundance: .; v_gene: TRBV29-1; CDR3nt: TGCAGCGTTGGTGGGACAGGACCCTACGAGCAGTACTTC; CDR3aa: CSVGGTGPYEQYF
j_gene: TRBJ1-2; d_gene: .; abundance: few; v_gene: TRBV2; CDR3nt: TGTGCCAGCACCCGGGCAGGGTCTAACTATGGCTACACCTTC; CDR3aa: CASTRAGSNYGYTF
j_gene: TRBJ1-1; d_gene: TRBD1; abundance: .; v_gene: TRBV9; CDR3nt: TGTGCCAGCAGCGTAGTAGGACAGGGGGTAACTTTCTTT; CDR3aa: CASSVVGQGVTFF
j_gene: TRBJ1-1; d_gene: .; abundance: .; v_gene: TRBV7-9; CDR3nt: TGTGCCAGCAGCATGACAGGAACTAACACTGAAGCTTTCTTT; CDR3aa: CASSMTGTNTEAFF
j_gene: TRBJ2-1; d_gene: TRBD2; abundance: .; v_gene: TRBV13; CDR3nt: TGTGCCAGCAGGTCAGCGGGATCCCCTCTTTTTGAGCAGTTCTTC; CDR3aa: CASRSAGSPLFEQFF
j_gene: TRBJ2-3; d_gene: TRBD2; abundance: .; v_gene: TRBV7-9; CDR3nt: TGTGCCAGCAGCCTGGGACTAGCTTTCACAGATACGCAGTATTTT; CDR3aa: CASSLGLAFTDTQYF
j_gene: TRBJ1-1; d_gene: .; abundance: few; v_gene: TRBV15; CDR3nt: TGTGCCACCAGCAGGCTACGTCGTGGGGGAGGGATGAACACTGAAGCTTTCTTT; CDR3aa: CATSRLRRGGGMNTEAFF
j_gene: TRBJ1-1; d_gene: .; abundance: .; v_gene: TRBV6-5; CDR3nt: TGTGCCAGCAGTTACGGAATGGGGCGAACTGAAGCTTTCTTT; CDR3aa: CASSYGMGRTEAFF
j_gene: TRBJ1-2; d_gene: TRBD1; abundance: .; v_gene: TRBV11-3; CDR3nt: TGTGCCAGCAGCGGACGACAGGGGAGTTTTGGCTACACCTTC; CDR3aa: CASSGRQGSFGYTF
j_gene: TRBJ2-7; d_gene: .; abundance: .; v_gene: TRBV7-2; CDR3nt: TGTGCCAGCAGCTTAGCGGGAGACTACGAGCAGTACTTC; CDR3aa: CASSLAGDYEQYF
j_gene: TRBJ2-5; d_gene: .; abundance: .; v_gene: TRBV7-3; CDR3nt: TGTGCCAGCAGCCCAGGGGGACTGAAAGAGACCCAGTACTTC; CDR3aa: CASSPGGLKETQYF
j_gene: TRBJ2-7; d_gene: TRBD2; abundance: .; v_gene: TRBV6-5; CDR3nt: TGTGCCAGCAGTTATGGGACTAGCGGAACCTACGAGCAGTACTTC; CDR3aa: CASSYGTSGTYEQYF
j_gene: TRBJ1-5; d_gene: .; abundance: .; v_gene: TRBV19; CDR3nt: TGTGCCAGTAGTATAACCCTCAGATATAGCAATCAGCCCCAGCATTTT; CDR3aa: CASSITLRYSNQPQHF
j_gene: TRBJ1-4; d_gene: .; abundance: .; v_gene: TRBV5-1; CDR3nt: TGCGCCAGCTCCGAGGGTAATAATGAAAAACTGTTTTTT; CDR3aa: CASSEGNNEKLFF
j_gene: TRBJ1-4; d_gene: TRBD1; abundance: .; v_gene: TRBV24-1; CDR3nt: TGTGCCACCAGTGAAGGGACAGGCCGAAATGAAAAACTGTTTTTT; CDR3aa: CATSEGTGRNEKLFF